Sequencing of this TCR beta chain was carried out in a study of cytomegalovirus exposure and HLA in healthy donors. Study-level results: It was reportedly the case that the classifier diagnosed cytomegalovirus status with high specificity and sensitivity. Versus the approximately 700-donor mean, an Asian-associated ancestry cluster reportedly showed fewer N-insertions in a later analysis. A later analysis linked 15,000 to 20,000 TCR beta sequences to HLA alleles at 0.05 false discovery rate.

The PCR had 60 Vbeta and 13 Jbeta primers. Only in-frame clones appear in the TCRdb table, and some are missing; sequencing was by immunoSEQ multiplex PCR. Among more than 95,000 clones listed, 76% were seen once. The donors were healthy bone marrow donors. V lost 3 bases, J lost 1 base, and 7 bases stayed unmatched. Germline assignment: CDR1 SNHLY and CDR2 FYNNEI. The length of the CDR3 is 17 residues. A word on this clone: Antigen specificity is unknown.

Sample: PBMCs. The receptor's source is a woman aged 18-35 years in good health and CMV-seropositive. V and J are TRBV2 and TRBJ1-2, with 11 positions matching TRBD1. The DNA of the CDR3 is TGTGCCAGCAGTGATTTACGGGACAGGGGGAGTAACTATGGCTACACCTTC. Translating gives CASSDLRDRGSNYGYTF. Full variable domain (missing parts from reference TRBV2 and TRBJ1-2): EPEVTQTPSHQVTQMGQEVILRCVPISNHLYFYWYRQILGQKVEFLVSFYNNEISEKSEIFDDQFSVERPDGSNFTLKIRSTKLEDSAMYFCASSDLRDRGSNYGYTFGSGTRLTVV.